The rows below give T cell receptor beta chains drawn from one sample of a study of human T cells and chemical hapten exposure. TCRdb fed the RACE reads into MiXCR, producing one record per CDR3 protein. This table has about 260,000 distinct CDR3 sequences, around 9.3% appearing once. Sequences were derived from whole blood, sampled in connection with sensitization to the hapten diphenylcyclopropenone (DPC). Receptors originate from a woman in her 40s with alopecia areata. Some clones in this sample may be carry-over from other donors' samples. The CDR3 runs from the conserved cysteine through the conserved F or W. A D gene is named only where the DNA matches it firmly. A row's size may be missing; if present it is once, few, many or a size class.

length: 14; V: TRBV18; size: .; D: TRBD1; J: TRBJ2-7; DNA: TGTGCCAGCTCCATGGACAGGGGGCCCTACGAGCAGTACTTC; CDR3: CASSMDRGPYEQYF
length: 16; V: TRBV29-1; size: few; D: TRBD1; J: TRBJ2-7; DNA: TGCAGCGTGACCCGGGACAGGGGAACTGTTGGGAACGAGCAGTACTTC; CDR3: CSVTRDRGTVGNEQYF
length: 15; V: TRBV6-1; size: .; D: .; J: TRBJ1-6; DNA: TGTGCCAGCAGTGAATTTTTGGACATAAATTCACCCCTCCACTTT; CDR3: CASSEFLDINSPLHF
length: 12; V: TRBV7-2; size: many; D: TRBD1; J: TRBJ1-1; DNA: TGTGCCAGCAGCCCCCACAGGGGGCAAGCTTTCTTT; CDR3: CASSPHRGQAFF
length: 15; V: TRBV4-1; size: few; D: TRBD1; J: TRBJ2-7; DNA: TGCGCCAGCAGCCAATCGACAGGGCCCCGCTACGAGCAGTACTTC; CDR3: CASSQSTGPRYEQYF
length: 13; V: TRBV6-2/TRBV6-3; size: .; D: TRBD1; J: TRBJ1-5; DNA: TGTGCCAGCAGGGAGGGGGCCCATCAGCCCCAGCATTTT; CDR3: CASREGAHQPQHF
length: 14; V: TRBV28; size: .; D: .; J: TRBJ2-3; DNA: TGTGCCACATCCGGGTTAGGAGTCACAGATACGCAGTATTTT; CDR3: CATSGLGVTDTQYF
length: 15; V: TRBV28; size: .; D: TRBD1; J: TRBJ2-5; DNA: TGTGCCAGCAGTGGGACAGGGGGCCGACGAGAGACCCAGTACTTC; CDR3: CASSGTGGRRETQYF
length: 15; V: TRBV7-2; size: many; D: .; J: TRBJ2-7; DNA: TGTGCCAGCAGCCCGGACTGGAATCGTCTACGGGAGCAGTACTTC; CDR3: CASSPDWNRLREQYF
length: 17; V: TRBV6-5; size: many; D: .; J: TRBJ1-2; DNA: TGTGCCAGCAGGCAACAGGGTCTGGATGCCTTATCTCATGGCTACACCTTC; CDR3: CASRQQGLDALSHGYTF
length: 16; V: TRBV11-1; size: .; D: .; J: TRBJ1-3; DNA: TGTGCCAGCAGCCTGGGACCGGACCGACTTGGAAACACCATATATTTT; CDR3: CASSLGPDRLGNTIYF
length: 14; V: TRBV2; size: .; D: TRBD2; J: TRBJ2-3; DNA: TGTGTCAGCACTCCGGGACTACCAAATTATACGCAGTATTTT; CDR3: CVSTPGLPNYTQYF
length: 15; V: TRBV6-5; size: .; D: .; J: TRBJ2-1; DNA: TGTGCCAGCAGGTCCGGGACGTCTTCCTACAATGAGCAGTTCTTC; CDR3: CASRSGTSSYNEQFF
length: 17; V: TRBV6-5; size: few; D: TRBD2; J: TRBJ2-7; DNA: TGTGCCAGCAGTTACTCCTCCCCGGGACTAGCGGAATACGAGCAGTACTTC; CDR3: CASSYSSPGLAEYEQYF
length: 15; V: TRBV10-3; size: .; D: TRBD1; J: TRBJ2-6; DNA: TGTGCCATTAGAGAGACAGGGGCTGGGGCCAACGTCCTGACTTTC; CDR3: CAIRETGAGANVLTF
length: 11; V: TRBV20-1; size: .; D: .; J: TRBJ2-3; DNA: TGCTGTGCTGGACAGACAGATACGCAGTATTTT; CDR3: CCAGQTDTQYF
length: 14; V: TRBV10-3; size: few; D: TRBD2; J: TRBJ2-7; DNA: TGTGCCATCAGTGCCGGGACTAGCGGTTACGAGCAGTACTTC; CDR3: CAISAGTSGYEQYF
length: 13; V: TRBV7-3; size: .; D: .; J: TRBJ1-1; DNA: TGTGCCAGCAGTTCCGTGCCCACTGGTGAAGCTTTCTTT; CDR3: CASSSVPTGEAFF
length: 14; V: TRBV11-2; size: .; D: .; J: TRBJ2-5; DNA: TGTGCCAGCAGCTTAGAACCGACGGCGGAGACCCAGTACTTC; CDR3: CASSLEPTAETQYF
length: 14; V: TRBV7-9; size: few; D: TRBD1; J: TRBJ1-5; DNA: TGTGCCAGCAGCTCAGGGACAGGGCTGCAGCCCCAGCATTTT; CDR3: CASSSGTGLQPQHF
length: 13; V: TRBV5-6; size: .; D: .; J: TRBJ2-1; DNA: TGTGCCAGCAGCTTGGCTCAGGGCGATGAGCAGTTCTTC; CDR3: CASSLAQGDEQFF
length: 16; V: TRBV9; size: .; D: TRBD2; J: TRBJ2-1; DNA: TGTGCCAGCAGCCCGCACCACGGGACTAGCTCCAATGAGCAGTTCTTC; CDR3: CASSPHHGTSSNEQFF
length: 16; V: TRBV5-4; size: few; D: .; J: TRBJ2-7; DNA: TGTGCCAGCAGCTTGTCTTCCGGGGGTATAAGGTACGAGCAGTACTTC; CDR3: CASSLSSGGIRYEQYF
length: 15; V: TRBV28; size: many; D: TRBD1; J: TRBJ2-7; DNA: TGTGCCAGCAGTTACCCGGGACAGGGAACCTACGAGCAGTACTTC; CDR3: CASSYPGQGTYEQYF
length: 17; V: TRBV20-1; size: many; D: .; J: TRBJ2-7; DNA: TGCAGTGCTAGCTCGCATCATCTCGGGAGCGCCGCGGGCGAGCAGTACTTC; CDR3: CSASSHHLGSAAGEQYF
length: 15; V: TRBV28; size: many; D: TRBD1; J: TRBJ2-5; DNA: TGTGCCAGCAGTTCCCGACAGGGGATCCAAGAGACCCAGTACTTC; CDR3: CASSSRQGIQETQYF
length: 16; V: TRBV20-1; size: few; D: TRBD1; J: TRBJ2-7; DNA: TGCAGTGCTAGTTGGTCAGGGGGCAGATTCTCCTACGAGCAGTACTTC; CDR3: CSASWSGGRFSYEQYF
length: 15; V: TRBV5-1; size: many; D: .; J: TRBJ2-3; DNA: TGCGCCAGCAGCCCAGGGCCAGGATACACAGATACGCAGTATTTT; CDR3: CASSPGPGYTDTQYF
length: 16; V: TRBV7-6; size: few; D: TRBD2; J: TRBJ2-3; DNA: TGTGCCAGCAGCTCCCGACTAGCGGGAAGAATTGATACGCAGTATTTT; CDR3: CASSSRLAGRIDTQYF
length: 15; V: TRBV7-9; size: .; D: TRBD1; J: TRBJ1-1; DNA: TGTGCCAGCAGCACTCCCGGGACAGAGGGGCGTGAAGCTTTCTTT; CDR3: CASSTPGTEGREAFF
length: 15; V: TRBV28; size: many; D: TRBD2; J: TRBJ2-5; DNA: TGTGCCAGCAGTCCCAGACTAGCGGTTCAAGAGACCCAGTACTTC; CDR3: CASSPRLAVQETQYF
length: 15; V: TRBV18; size: few; D: TRBD2; J: TRBJ2-3; DNA: TGTGCCAGCTCGGAACTAGCGGGAGGGCCATATACGCAGTATTTT; CDR3: CASSELAGGPYTQYF
length: 14; V: TRBV2; size: .; D: .; J: TRBJ1-4; DNA: TGTGCCAGCTCTGCCGGGGGTGCTAATGAAAAACTGTTTTTT; CDR3: CASSAGGANEKLFF
length: 16; V: TRBV29-1; size: few; D: .; J: TRBJ1-2; DNA: TGCAGCTCCTCCCCTCCGGGACTCCGGACGTACTATGGCTACACCTTC; CDR3: CSSSPPGLRTYYGYTF
length: 15; V: TRBV6-4; size: few; D: .; J: TRBJ1-5; DNA: TGTGCCAGCAGAGAAACTGACCGGGCAAATCAGCCCCAGCATTTT; CDR3: CASRETDRANQPQHF
length: 15; V: TRBV12-3/TRBV12-4; size: many; D: TRBD2; J: TRBJ2-1; DNA: TGTGCCAGCAGTTTGTCGGGGGGGGCTAACAATGAGCAGTTCTTC; CDR3: CASSLSGGANNEQFF
length: 15; V: TRBV11-2; size: .; D: .; J: TRBJ2-1; DNA: TGTGCCAGCAGCACGCGGGGACAGCCCTACAATGAGCAGTTCTTC; CDR3: CASSTRGQPYNEQFF
length: 13; V: TRBV7-9; size: many; D: .; J: TRBJ2-7; DNA: TGTGCCAGCAGCCCCGGAGGGTCCTACGAGCAGTACTTC; CDR3: CASSPGGSYEQYF
length: 13; V: TRBV20-1; size: few; D: TRBD1; J: TRBJ1-2; DNA: TGCAGTGCTAGCCAAACAGGGGTAGGCGGCTACACCTTC; CDR3: CSASQTGVGGYTF
length: 13; V: TRBV7-9; size: few; D: .; J: TRBJ2-7; DNA: TGTGCCAGCAGCTTAGAAAGTTCCTACGAGCAGTACTTC; CDR3: CASSLESSYEQYF
length: 14; V: TRBV6-2/TRBV6-3; size: many; D: .; J: TRBJ1-6; DNA: TGTGCCAGCAGAATCGGACAGATTAATTCACCCCTCCACTTT; CDR3: CASRIGQINSPLHF
length: 12; V: TRBV29-1; size: few; D: .; J: TRBJ2-5; DNA: TGCAGCGTTGAACGAGTCAGGGAGACCCAGTACTTC; CDR3: CSVERVRETQYF
length: 18; V: TRBV5-1; size: .; D: TRBD2; J: TRBJ2-1; DNA: TGCGCCAGCAGCGCGGCGGGACTAGCGGGAGGTCCGAGGGATGAGCAGTTCTTC; CDR3: CASSAAGLAGGPRDEQFF
length: 14; V: TRBV2; size: few; D: TRBD1; J: TRBJ2-4; DNA: TGTGCCAGCAGTGCCGGGACAGGGGTAAACATTCAGTACTTC; CDR3: CASSAGTGVNIQYF
length: 16; V: TRBV28; size: many; D: .; J: TRBJ2-5; DNA: TGTGCCAGCAGTTTCGCATCAGGGACGTATGGAGAGACCCAGTACTTC; CDR3: CASSFASGTYGETQYF
length: 13; V: TRBV7-8; size: few; D: TRBD1; J: TRBJ2-5; DNA: TGTGCCAGCAGACCCCAGGGGGCAGAGACCCAGTACTTC; CDR3: CASRPQGAETQYF
length: 17; V: TRBV6-5; size: few; D: TRBD2; J: TRBJ2-1; DNA: TGTGCCAGCAGCCTAGCTATAAGCGGGAGCCTCTACAATGAGCAGTTCTTC; CDR3: CASSLAISGSLYNEQFF
length: 19; V: TRBV6-2/TRBV6-3; size: .; D: TRBD2; J: TRBJ2-6; DNA: TGTGCCAGCAGGGATCGGACTAGCGGCCCTCCCTCTGGGGCCAACGTCCTGACTTTC; CDR3: CASRDRTSGPPSGANVLTF
length: 15; V: TRBV10-3; size: many; D: TRBD1; J: TRBJ2-2; DNA: TGTGCCATCAGGTCCGGGACAGGGGCGAGCGGGGAGCTGTTTTTT; CDR3: CAIRSGTGASGELFF
length: 15; V: TRBV29-1; size: few; D: TRBD2; J: TRBJ2-1; DNA: TGCAGCGTTGAGGCGGGACTAGCGGGAGTGGATGAGCAGTTCTTC; CDR3: CSVEAGLAGVDEQFF
length: 15; V: TRBV4-3; size: few; D: .; J: TRBJ2-2; DNA: TGCGCCAGCAGCCAAATGACAGGGAACACCGGGGAGCTGTTTTTT; CDR3: CASSQMTGNTGELFF
length: 14; V: TRBV5-1; size: .; D: TRBD1; J: TRBJ1-1; DNA: TGCGCCAGCAGCCCGCAGGGGGCAGACACTGAAGCTTTCTTT; CDR3: CASSPQGADTEAFF
length: 15; V: TRBV10-3; size: .; D: TRBD2; J: TRBJ2-1; DNA: TGTGCCATCAGGGGGACTAGCGGGACATACAATGAGCAGTTCTTC; CDR3: CAIRGTSGTYNEQFF
length: 14; V: TRBV7-2; size: many; D: .; J: TRBJ1-1; DNA: TGTGCCAGCAGCTTAGCTATAATGAACACTGAAGCTTTCTTT; CDR3: CASSLAIMNTEAFF
length: 15; V: TRBV7-2; size: .; D: .; J: TRBJ2-3; DNA: TGTGTCAGCAGTTACTCCGGGACCCTGGCAGATACGCAGTATTTT; CDR3: CVSSYSGTLADTQYF